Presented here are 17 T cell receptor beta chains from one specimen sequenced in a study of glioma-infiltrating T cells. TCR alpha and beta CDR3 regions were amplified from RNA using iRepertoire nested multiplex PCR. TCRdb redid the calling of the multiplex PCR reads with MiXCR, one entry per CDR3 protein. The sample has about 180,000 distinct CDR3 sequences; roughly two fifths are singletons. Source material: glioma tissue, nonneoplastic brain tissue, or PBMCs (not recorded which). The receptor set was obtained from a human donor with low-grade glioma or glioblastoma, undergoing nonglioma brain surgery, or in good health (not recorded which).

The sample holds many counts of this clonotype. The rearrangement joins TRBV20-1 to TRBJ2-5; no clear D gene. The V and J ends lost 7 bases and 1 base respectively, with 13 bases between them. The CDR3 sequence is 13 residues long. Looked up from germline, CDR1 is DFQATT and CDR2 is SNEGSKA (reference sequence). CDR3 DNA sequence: TGCAGTGTTTGCCCCAGCCTCCAAGAGACCCAGTACTTC. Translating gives CSVCPSLQETQYF.

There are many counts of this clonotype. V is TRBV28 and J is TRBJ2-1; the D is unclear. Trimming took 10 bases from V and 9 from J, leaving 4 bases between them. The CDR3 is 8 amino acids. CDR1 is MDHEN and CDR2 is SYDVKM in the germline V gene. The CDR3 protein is CAIGEQFF. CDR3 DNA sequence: TGTGCCATCGGTGAGCAGTTCTTC.

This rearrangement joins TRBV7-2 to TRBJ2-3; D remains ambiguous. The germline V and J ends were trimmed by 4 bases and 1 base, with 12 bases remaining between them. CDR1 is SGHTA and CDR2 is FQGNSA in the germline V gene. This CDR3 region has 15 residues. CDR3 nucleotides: TGTGCCAGCAGCTCCGCAGTTTCCGGCACAGATACGCAGTATTTT. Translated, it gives CASSSAVSGTDTQYF.

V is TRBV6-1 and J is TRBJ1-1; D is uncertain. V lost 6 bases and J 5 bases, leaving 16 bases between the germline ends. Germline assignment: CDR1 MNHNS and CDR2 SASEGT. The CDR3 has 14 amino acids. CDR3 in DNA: TGTGCCAGCAGCCCATCGGGCATGGGGACTGAAGCTTTCTTT. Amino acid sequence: CASSPSGMGTEAFF.

The CDR3 spells CASTTGQGTQPQHF. The CDR3 DNA follows: TGTGCCAGCACCACGGGACAGGGGACTCAGCCCCAGCATTTT. The chain has TRBV2 and TRBJ1-5, with TRBD1 identical over 10 bases. J was trimmed by 6 bases and V by 7 bases; bases with no gene match: 6. The length of the CDR3 is 14 residues. CDR1 SNHLY and CDR2 FYNNEI come from the germline V gene.

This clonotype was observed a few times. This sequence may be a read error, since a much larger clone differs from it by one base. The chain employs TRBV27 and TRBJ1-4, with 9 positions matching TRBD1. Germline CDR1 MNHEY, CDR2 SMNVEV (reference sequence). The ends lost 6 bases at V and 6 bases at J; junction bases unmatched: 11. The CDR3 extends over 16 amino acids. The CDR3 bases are TGTGCCAGCAGACCTAAGGGAGGGACAGGGTATGAAAAACTGTTTTTT. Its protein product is CASRPKGGTGYEKLFF.

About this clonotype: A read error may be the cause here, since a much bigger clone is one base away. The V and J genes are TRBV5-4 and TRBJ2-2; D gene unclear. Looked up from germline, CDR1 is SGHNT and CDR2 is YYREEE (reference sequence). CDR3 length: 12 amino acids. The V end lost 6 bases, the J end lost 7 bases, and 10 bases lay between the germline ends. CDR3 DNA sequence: TGTGCCAGCACATGTTTGGTCGGGGAGCTGTTTTTT. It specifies CASTCLVGELFF.

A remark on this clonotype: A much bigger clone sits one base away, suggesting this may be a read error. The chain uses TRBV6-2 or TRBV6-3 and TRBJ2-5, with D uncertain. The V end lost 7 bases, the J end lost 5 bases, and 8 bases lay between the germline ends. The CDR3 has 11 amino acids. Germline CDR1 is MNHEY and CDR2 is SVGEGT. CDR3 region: CASTRIETQYF. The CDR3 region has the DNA TGTGCCAGCACTAGGATTGAGACCCAGTACTTC.

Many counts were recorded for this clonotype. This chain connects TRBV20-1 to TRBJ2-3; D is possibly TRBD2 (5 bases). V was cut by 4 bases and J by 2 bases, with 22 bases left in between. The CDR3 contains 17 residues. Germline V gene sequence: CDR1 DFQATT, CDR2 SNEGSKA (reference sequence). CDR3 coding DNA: TGCAGTGCTACCGCGCCCCATGGACGGGGAGCCACAGATACGCAGTATTTT. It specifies CSATAPHGRGATDTQYF.

The CDR3, as DNA: TGTGCCAGCAGTTTATTATATGGTGAGCAGTTCTTC. Protein product: CASSLLYGEQFF. This chain joins TRBV28 and TRBJ2-1; D unclear. Deletions cut 1 base from V and 9 bases from J, with 7 bases between. This CDR3 has 12 amino acids. Germline V lookup: CDR1 MDHEN, CDR2 SYDVKM.

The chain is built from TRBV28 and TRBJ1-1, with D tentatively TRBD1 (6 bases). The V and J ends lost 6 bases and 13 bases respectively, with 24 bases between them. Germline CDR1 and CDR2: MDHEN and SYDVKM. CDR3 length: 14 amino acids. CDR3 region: CASRRDTWNTENFF. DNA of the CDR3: TGTGCCAGCAGAAGGGACACTTGGAACACTGAAAATTTCTTT.

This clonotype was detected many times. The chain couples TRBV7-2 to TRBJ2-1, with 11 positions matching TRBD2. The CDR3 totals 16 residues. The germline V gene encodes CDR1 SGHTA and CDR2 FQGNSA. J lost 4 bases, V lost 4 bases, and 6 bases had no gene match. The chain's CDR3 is CASSSIGTSGYNEQFF. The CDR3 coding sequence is TGTGCCAGCAGCTCGATTGGGACTAGCGGATACAATGAGCAGTTCTTC.

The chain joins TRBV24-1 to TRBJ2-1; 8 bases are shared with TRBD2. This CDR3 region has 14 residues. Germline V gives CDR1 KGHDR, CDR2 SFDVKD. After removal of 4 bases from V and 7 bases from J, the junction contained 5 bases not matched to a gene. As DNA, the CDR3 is TGTGCCACCAGTGAATTAGCGGGAAAAAATGAGCAGTTCTTC. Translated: CATSELAGKNEQFF.

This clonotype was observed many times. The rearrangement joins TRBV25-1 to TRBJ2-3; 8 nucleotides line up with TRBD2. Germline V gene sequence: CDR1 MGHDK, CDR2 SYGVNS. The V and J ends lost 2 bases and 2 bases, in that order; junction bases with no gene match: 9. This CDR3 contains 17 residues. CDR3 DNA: TGTGCCAGCAGTGAAAAGCGTAGACTAGCGCACACAGATACGCAGTATTTT. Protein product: CASSEKRRLAHTDTQYF.

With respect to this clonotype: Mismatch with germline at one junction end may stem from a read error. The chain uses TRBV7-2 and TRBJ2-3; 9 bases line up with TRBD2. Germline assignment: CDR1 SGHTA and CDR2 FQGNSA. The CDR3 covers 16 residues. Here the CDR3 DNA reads TGTGCCAGCAAATTGCTAGCGGGGACTAGCAAAGATACGCAGTACTTT. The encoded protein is CASKLLAGTSKDTQYF.

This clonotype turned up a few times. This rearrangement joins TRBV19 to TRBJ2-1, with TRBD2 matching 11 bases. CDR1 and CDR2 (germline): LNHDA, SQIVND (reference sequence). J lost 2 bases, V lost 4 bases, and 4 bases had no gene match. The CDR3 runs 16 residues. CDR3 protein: CASSTTTSGAYNEQFF. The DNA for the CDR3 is TGTGCCAGTAGTACCACGACTAGCGGGGCCTACAATGAGCAGTTCTTC.

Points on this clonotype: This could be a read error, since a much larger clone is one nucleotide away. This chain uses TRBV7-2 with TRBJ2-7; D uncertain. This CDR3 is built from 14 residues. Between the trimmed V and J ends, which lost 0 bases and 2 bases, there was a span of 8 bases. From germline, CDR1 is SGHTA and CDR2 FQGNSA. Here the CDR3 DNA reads TGTGCCAGCAGCTTAGCAGGCAAGGCCTACGAGCAGTACTTC. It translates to CASSLAGKAYEQYF. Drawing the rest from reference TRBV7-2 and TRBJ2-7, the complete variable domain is GAGVSQSPSNKVTEKGKDVELRCDPISGHTALYWYRQSLGQGLEFLIYFQGNSAPDKSGLPSDRFSAERTGGSVSTLTIQRTQQEDSAVYLCASSLAGKAYEQYFGPGTRLTVT.